This entry is about one T cell receptor beta chain. These data belong to a study of blood T cell repertoires in COVID-19. The wider study: Acute and convalescent COVID-19 specimens originated in the United States, Italy and Spain. PBMCs, B-cell-depleted T cells, or T cells provided the cDNA or gDNA that made up the material.

Original processing notes: Reference gene primer amplification gave estimated nucleated cell counts. Clones were sequenced by immunoSEQ multiplex PCR, and TCRdb holds only the in-frame ones, with some missing. Clonal size and the V and J genes are those of that table, whereas D and trimming came from the DNA. The sample yields about 160,000 clones, approximately 90% seen once. CDR1 is KGHSH and CDR2 is LQKENI in the germline V gene. Trimming left V 6 bases short and J 0 bases short, with 14 bases between. The CDR3 loop spans 15 amino acids. Source material: peripheral blood. The chain combines TRBV18 with TRBJ1-1; tentative D call: TRBD1 (6 bases). The TCR was taken from a man aged 25-40 years with COVID-19, enrolled during active disease. The CDR3 sequence: CASSISRGVNTEAFF. The CDR3 DNA sequence: TGTGCCAGCTCCATTTCCAGGGGTGTGAACACTGAAGCTTTCTTT.